The source of this TCR beta chain is a study of early T cells in non-severe SARS-CoV-2 infection. Study-wide context: The study sequenced bulk RNA from unsorted whole blood, with chains unpaired.

Each single cDNA molecule received a unique molecular identifier. TCRdb called the 5' RACE reads again in MiXCR, with one record for every CDR3 protein. There are about 23,000 distinct CDR3 sequences in the sample; around 4.8% occur only once, and about 7.8% lies in the top ten. This clonotype was seen more than once but under ten times. Antigen specificity is unknown. Whole-study findings and limits: The study's VDJdb matching favored anti-spike CD8 responses and missed private and CD4 specificities.

CDR3 size: 13 residues. With 5 bases removed from V and 6 bases from J, the gap between germline ends came to 13 bases. Germline CDR1 and CDR2: MGHRA and YSYEKL. The TCR originated in an adult who was a healthcare worker with PCR-confirmed SARS-CoV-2 infection or an uninfected control (not recorded which). The J gene is TRBJ1-1, the V gene TRBV4-1; D is undetermined. The sample consisted of whole blood. CDR3 DNA sequence: TGCGCCAGCAGCTTTATGGGTGGGTCTGAAGCTTTCTTT. Residues: CASSFMGGSEAFF.